This T cell receptor (beta chain) was identified in a study of a mutant IDH1 vaccine in newly diagnosed glioma. Whole-study context: Across weeks 1, 3, 5, 7, 11, 15, 19 and 23, patients received a vaccination each time, eight in all.

The study's findings and limits: Pseudoprogression appeared independent of alterations in top peripheral clonotypes.

The time point is: week 5, during vaccination. It was 300 ug of mutant IDH1 20-mer peptide that made up each vaccine dose, given with topical imiquimod. To note about this clone: No antigen is known for it.

TCRdb's copy holds only in-frame clones and misses some; the assay was immunoSEQ multiplex PCR. The repertoire holds roughly 50,000 clones, roughly 82% seen once, with roughly 3.3% in the top ten. The input for sequencing was PBMCs, taken from a glioma patient whose treatment included an IDH1 peptide vaccine. The TCR was taken from a young woman with glioma. Some clones in this sample may be carry-over from other donors' samples.

CDR3 DNA: TGTGCCAGCAGCCCCCCGCCGGAGTGCACAGATACGCAGTATTTT. This sequence encodes CASSPPPECTDTQYF. This chain connects TRBV5-7 to TRBJ2-3; D unresolved. TRBV5-7 carries the ORF label, with uncertain function. This CDR3 comprises 15 residues. The V end lost 4 bases, the J end lost 1 base, and 13 bases lay between the germline ends.